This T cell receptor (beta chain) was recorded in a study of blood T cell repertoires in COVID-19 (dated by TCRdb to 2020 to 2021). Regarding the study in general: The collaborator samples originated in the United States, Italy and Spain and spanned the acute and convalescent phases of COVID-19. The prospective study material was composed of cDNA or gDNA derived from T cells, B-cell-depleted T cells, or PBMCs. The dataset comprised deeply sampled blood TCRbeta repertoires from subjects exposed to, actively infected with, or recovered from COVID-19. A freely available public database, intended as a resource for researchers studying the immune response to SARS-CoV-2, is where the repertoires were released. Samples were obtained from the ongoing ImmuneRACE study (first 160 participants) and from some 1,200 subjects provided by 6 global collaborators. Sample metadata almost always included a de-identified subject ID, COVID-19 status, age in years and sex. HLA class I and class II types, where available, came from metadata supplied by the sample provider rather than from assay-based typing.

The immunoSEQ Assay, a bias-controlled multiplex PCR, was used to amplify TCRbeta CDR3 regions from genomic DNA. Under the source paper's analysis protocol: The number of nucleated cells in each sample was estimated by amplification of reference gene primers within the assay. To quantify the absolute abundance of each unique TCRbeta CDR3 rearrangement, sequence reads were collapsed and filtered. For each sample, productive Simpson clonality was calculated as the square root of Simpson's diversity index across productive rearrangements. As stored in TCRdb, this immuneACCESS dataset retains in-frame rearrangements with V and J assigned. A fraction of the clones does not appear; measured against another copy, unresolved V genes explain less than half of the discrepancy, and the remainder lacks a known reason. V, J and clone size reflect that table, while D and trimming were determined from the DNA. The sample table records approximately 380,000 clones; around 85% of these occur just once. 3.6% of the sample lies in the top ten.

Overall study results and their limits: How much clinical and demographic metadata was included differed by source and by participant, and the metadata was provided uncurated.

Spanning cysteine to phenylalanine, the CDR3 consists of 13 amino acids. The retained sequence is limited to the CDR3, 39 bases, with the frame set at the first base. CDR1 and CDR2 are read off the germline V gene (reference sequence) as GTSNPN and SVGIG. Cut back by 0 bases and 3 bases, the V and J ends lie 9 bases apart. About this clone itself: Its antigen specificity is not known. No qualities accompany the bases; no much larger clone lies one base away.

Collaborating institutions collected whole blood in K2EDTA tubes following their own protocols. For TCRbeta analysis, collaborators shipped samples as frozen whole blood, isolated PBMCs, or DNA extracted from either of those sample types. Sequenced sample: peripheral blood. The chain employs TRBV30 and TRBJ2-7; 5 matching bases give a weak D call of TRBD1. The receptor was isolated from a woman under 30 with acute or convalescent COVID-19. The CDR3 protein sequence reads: CAWSVGQSYEQYF. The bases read TGTGCCTGGAGTGTAGGACAAAGCTACGAGCAGTACTTC. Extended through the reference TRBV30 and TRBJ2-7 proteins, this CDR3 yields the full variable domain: SQTIHQWPATLVQPVGSPLSLECTVEGTSNPNLYWYRQAAGRGLQLLFYSVGIGQISSEVPQNLSASRPQDRQFILSSKKLLLSDSGFYLCAWSVGQSYEQYFGPGTRLTVT.